This T cell receptor beta chain was obtained from a study of T cell repertoires in cytomegalovirus infection. Study information: Carrying CMV and the relevant HLA type showed in public TCR beta signatures.

TCRdb redid the calling of the reads with MiXCR, one entry per CDR3 protein. The data contain 200,000 or so distinct CDR3 sequences, about 20% of them singletons. V was clipped by 5 bases and J by 7 bases, with 15 bases between them. The V gene's germline CDR1 is MDHEN and CDR2 SYDVKM. CDR3 length: 14 amino acids. This TCR came from a human donor in good health (CMV status not recorded). Some clones in this sample may be carry-over from other donors' samples. Material: PBMCs. The rearrangement links TRBV28 to TRBJ2-1; D might be TRBD2 (5 bases). CDR3 in amino acids: CASSAIGLDNEQFF. The CDR3 DNA is TGTGCCAGCAGTGCCATAGGACTGGATAATGAGCAGTTCTTC.